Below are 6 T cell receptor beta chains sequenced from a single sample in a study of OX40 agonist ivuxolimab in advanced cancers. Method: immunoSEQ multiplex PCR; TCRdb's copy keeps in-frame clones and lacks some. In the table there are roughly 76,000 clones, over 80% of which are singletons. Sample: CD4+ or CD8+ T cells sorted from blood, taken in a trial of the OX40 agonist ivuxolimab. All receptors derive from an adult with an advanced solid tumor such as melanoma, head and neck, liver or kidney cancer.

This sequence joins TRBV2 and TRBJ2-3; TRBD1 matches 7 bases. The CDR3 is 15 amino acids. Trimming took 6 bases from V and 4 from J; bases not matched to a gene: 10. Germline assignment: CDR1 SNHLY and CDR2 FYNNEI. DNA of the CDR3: TGTGCCAGCAGCTTACAGGGGATTAAGGCAGATACGCAGTATTTT. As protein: CASSLQGIKADTQYF.

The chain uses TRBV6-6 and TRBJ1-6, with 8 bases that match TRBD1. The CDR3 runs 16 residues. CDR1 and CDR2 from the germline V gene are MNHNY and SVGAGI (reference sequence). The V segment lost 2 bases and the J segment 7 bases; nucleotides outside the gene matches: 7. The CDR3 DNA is TGTGCCAGCAGTTACCCCAGGGGGCGCGGCAATTCACCCCTCCACTTT. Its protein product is CASSYPRGRGNSPLHF.

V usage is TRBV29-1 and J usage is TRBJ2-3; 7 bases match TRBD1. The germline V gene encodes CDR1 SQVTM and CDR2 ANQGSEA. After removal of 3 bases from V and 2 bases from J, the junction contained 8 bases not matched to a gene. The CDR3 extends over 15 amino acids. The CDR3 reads CSVDRDRAYTDTQYF. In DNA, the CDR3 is TGCAGCGTTGACCGTGACAGGGCCTACACAGATACGCAGTATTTT.

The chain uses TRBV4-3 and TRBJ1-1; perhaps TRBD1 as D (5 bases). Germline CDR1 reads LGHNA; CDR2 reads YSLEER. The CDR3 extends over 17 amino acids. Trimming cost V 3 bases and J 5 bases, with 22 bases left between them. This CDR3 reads CASSQTWGSRRETEAFF. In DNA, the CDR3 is TGCGCCAGCAGCCAGACCTGGGGCAGTCGAAGAGAGACTGAAGCTTTCTTT.

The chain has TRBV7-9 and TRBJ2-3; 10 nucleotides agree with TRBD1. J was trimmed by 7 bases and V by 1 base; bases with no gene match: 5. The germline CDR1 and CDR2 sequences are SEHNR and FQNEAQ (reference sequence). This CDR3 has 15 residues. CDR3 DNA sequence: TGTGCCAGCAGCTTAGGACAGGGGGCCTCCTATACGCAGTATTTT. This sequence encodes CASSLGQGASYTQYF.

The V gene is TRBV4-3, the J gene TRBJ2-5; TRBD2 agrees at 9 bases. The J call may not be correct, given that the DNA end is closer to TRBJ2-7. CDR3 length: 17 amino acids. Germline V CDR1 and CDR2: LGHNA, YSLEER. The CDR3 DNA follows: TGCGCCAGCAGCCAAGAGGGTCTGGCGGGAGGGCCGGGCGAGCAGTACTTC. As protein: CASSQEGLAGGPGEQYF.